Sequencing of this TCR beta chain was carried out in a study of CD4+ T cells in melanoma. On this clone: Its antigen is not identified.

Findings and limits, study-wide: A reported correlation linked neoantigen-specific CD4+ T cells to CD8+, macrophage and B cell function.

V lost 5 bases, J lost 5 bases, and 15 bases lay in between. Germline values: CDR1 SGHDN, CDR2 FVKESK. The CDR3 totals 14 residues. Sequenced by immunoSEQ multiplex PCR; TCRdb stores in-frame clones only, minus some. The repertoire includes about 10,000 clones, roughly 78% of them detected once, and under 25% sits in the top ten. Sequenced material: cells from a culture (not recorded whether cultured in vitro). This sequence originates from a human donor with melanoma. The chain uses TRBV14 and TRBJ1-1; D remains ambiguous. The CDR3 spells CASSYEGDWTEAFF. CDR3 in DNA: TGTGCCAGCAGCTACGAGGGTGATTGGACTGAAGCTTTCTTT.